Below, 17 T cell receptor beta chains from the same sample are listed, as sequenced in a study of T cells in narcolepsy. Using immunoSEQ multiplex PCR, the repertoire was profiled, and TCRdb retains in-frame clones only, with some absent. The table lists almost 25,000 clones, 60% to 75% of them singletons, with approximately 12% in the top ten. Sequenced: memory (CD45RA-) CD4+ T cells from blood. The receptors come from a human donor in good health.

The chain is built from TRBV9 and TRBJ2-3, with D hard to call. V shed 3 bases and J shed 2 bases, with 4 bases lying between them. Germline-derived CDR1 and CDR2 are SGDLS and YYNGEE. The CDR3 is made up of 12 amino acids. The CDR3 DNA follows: TGTGCCAGCAGCGCCGTCACAGATACGCAGTATTTT. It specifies CASSAVTDTQYF.

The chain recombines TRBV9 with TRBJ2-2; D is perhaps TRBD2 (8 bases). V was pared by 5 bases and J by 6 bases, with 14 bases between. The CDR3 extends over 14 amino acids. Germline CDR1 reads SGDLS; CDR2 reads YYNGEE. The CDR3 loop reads CASSGTAGAGELFF. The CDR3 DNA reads TGTGCCAGCAGTGGGACAGCGGGGGCCGGGGAGCTGTTTTTT.

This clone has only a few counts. The CDR3 sequence: CASSESFSGYYEQYF. CDR3 DNA sequence: TGTGCCAGCAGTGAGAGTTTTAGCGGGTACTACGAGCAGTACTTC. The chain carries TRBV2 and TRBJ2-7; 7 bases fit TRBD2. The germline gives CDR1 SNHLY, CDR2 FYNNEI. V gave up 3 bases and J gave up 3 bases; unmatched junction bases: 8. The length of the CDR3 is 15 residues.

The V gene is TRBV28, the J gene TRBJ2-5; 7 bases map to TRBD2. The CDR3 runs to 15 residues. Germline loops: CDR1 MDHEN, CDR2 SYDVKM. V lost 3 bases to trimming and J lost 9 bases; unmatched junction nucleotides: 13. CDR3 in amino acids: CASSLVVRGGAAQYF. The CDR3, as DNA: TGTGCCAGCAGTTTGGTCGTGAGGGGAGGGGCAGCCCAGTACTTC.

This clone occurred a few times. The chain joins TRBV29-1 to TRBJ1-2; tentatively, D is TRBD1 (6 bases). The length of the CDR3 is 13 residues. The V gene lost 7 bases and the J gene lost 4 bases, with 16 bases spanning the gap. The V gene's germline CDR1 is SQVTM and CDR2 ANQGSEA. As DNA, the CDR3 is TGCAGCGCCGGGGACACGGGGAGCTATGGCTACACCTTC. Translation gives CSAGDTGSYGYTF.

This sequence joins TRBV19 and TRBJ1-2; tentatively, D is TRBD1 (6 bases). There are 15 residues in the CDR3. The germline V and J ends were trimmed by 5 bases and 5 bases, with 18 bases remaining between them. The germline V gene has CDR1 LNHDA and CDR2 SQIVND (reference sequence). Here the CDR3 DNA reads TGTGCCAGTAGTGGAAGCACAGGGTCGGGTTATGGCTACACCTTC. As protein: CASSGSTGSGYGYTF.

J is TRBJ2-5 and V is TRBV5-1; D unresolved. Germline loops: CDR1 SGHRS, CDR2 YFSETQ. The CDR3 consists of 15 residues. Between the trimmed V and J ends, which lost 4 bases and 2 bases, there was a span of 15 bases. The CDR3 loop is CASSPGYRAQETQYF. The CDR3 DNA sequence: TGCGCCAGCAGCCCTGGGTACAGAGCACAAGAGACCCAGTACTTC.

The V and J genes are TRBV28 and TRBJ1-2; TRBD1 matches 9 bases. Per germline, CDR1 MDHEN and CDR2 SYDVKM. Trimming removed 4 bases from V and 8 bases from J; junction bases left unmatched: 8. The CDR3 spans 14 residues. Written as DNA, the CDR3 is TGTGCCAGCAGTTACGGGACAGGGCCAGGAGGCTACACCTTC. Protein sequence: CASSYGTGPGGYTF.

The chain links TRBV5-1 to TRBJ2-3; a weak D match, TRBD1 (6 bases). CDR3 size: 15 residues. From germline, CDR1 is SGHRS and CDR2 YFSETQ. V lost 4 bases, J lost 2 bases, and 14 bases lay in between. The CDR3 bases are TGCGCCAGCAGCGGGGGCTCTTTCTACACAGATACGCAGTATTTT. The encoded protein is CASSGGSFYTDTQYF. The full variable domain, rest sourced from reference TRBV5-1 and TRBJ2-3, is KAGVTQTPRYLIKTRGQQVTLSCSPISGHRSVSWYQQTPGQGLQFLFEYFSETQRNKGNFPGRFSGRQFSNSRSEMNVSTLELGDSALYLCASSGGSFYTDTQYFGPGTRLTVL.

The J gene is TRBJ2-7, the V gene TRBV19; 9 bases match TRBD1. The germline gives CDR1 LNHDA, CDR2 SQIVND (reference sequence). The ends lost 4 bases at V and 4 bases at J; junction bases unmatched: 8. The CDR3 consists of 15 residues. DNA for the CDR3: TGTGCCAGTAGTACGTTCGACAGGGGGGGTTACGAGCAGTACTTC. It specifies CASSTFDRGGYEQYF.

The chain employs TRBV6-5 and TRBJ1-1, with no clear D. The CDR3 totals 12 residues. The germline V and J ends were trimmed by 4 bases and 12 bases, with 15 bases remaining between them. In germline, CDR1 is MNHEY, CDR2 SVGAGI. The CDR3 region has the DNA TGTGCCAGCAGTTCAGGTTTAGGGTCAACTTTCTTT. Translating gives CASSSGLGSTFF.

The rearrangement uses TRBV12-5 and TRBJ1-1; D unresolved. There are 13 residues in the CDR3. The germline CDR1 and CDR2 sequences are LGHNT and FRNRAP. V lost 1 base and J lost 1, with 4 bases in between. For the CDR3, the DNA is TGTGCTAGTGGTTTGGGGCCGAACACTGAAGCTTTCTTT. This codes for CASGLGPNTEAFF.

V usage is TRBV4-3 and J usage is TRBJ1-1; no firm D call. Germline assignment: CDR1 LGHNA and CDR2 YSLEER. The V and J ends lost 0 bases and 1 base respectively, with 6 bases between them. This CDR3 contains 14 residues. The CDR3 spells CASSQEYGNTEAFF. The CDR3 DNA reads TGCGCCAGCAGCCAAGAGTACGGGAACACTGAAGCTTTCTTT.

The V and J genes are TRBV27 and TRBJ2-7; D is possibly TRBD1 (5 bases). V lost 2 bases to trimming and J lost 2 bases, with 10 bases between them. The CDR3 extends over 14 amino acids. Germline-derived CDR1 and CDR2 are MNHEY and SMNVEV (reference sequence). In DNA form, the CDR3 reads TGTGCCAGCAGTTTAAGACAGATCCCCTACGAGCAGTACTTC. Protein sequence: CASSLRQIPYEQYF.

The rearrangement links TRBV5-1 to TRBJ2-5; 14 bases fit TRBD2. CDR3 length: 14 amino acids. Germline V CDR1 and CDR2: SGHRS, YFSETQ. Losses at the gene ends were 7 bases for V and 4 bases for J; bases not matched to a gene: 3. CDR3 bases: TGCGCCAGCGGACTAGCGGGAGGCGGAGAGACCCAGTACTTC. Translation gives CASGLAGGGETQYF.

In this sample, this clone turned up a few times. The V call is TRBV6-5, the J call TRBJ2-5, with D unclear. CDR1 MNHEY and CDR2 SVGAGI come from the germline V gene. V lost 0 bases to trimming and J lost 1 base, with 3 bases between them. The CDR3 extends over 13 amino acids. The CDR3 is CASSYSIQETQYF. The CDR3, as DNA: TGTGCCAGCAGTTACTCGATCCAAGAGACCCAGTACTTC.

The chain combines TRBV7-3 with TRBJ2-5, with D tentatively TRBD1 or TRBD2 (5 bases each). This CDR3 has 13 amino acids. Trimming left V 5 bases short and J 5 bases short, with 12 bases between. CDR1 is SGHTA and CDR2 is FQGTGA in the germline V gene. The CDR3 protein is CASSPRGAETQYF. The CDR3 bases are TGTGCCAGCAGCCCCCGAGGGGCCGAGACCCAGTACTTC.